In this sample, the clone carrying this TCR beta chain turned up many times. The data originate from a study of blood T cells in healthy people across ages. The donors, all healthy, were Caucasians living in Russia, aged about 6 to 100. Isolating PBMCs gave at least 6 million of these cells per sample. Through a sample-barcoded 5' primer and a J-beta primer mix, a second PCR was run for roughly 7 to 11 cycles. TCRdb independently ran MiXCR on the 5' RACE reads; one entry per CDR3 protein. The sample comprises approximately 960,000 distinct CDR3 sequences, approximately 32% of which are singletons, and roughly a tenth rests with the top ten. The V end was cut by 2 bases, the J end by 4 bases, with 15 bases between. Germline CDR1 and CDR2: SQVTM and ANQGSEA. This CDR3 has 15 amino acids. The sample was also linked to a second study, of T cells of mothers and their children.

This receptor was identified in a woman aged 40 to 55 in good health. The J gene is TRBJ2-1, the V gene TRBV29-1, with a tentative D call TRBD1 (5 bases). Sequencing was carried out using blood. This chain's CDR3 is CSVEPQDKMYNEQFF. The CDR3 region has the DNA TGCAGCGTTGAACCACAGGACAAGATGTACAATGAGCAGTTCTTC.